This T cell receptor (beta chain) comes out of a study of blood T cells in healthy people across ages. Across the study: The template switching approach captured approximately one barcoded beta molecule for every two T cells.

Combining a sample-barcoded 5' primer with a J-beta primer mix, a second PCR ran for roughly 7 to 12 cycles. TCRdb re-analysed the 5' RACE reads in MiXCR, keeping a single row per CDR3 protein. This sample has roughly 800,000 distinct CDR3 sequences, with around 25% found just once. Germline loops: CDR1 SGHRS, CDR2 YFSETQ. The V end lost 2 bases, the J end lost 4 bases, and 15 bases lay between the germline ends. The CDR3 contains 15 residues. These data also featured in a second study, about T cells of mothers and their children.

Sample: blood. The TCR comes from a boy between 10 and 17 years old in good health. This chain uses TRBV5-1 with TRBJ1-1; a weak D match, TRBD1 (6 bases). The CDR3: CASSFEGVEGTEAFF. CDR3 coding DNA: TGCGCCAGCAGCTTTGAGGGGGTCGAGGGCACTGAAGCTTTCTTT.